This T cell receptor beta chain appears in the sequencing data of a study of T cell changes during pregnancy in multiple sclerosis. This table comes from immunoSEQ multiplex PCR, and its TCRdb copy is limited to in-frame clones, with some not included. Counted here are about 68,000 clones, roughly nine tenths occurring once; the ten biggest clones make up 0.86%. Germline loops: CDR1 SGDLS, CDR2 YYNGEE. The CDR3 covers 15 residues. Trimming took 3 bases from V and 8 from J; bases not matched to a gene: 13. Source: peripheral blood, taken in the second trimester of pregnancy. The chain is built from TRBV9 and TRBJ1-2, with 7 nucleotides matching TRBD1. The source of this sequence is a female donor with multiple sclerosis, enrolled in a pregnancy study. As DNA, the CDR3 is TGTGCCAGCAGCGGGAACCGAGACAGGGTCGGAGGCTACACCTTC. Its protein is CASSGNRDRVGGYTF.